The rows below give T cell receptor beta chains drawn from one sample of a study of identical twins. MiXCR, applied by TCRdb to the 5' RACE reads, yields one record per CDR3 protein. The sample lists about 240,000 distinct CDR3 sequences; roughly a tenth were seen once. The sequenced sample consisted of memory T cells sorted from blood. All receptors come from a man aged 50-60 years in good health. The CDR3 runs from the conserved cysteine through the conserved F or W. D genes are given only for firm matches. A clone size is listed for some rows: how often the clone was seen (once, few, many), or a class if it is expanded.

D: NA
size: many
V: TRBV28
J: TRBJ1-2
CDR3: CASTPGYYGYTF
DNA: TGTGCCAGCACCCCTGGGTACTATGGCTACACCTTC

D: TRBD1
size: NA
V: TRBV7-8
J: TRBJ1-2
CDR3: CASSFQPGQSAVTF
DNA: TGTGCCAGCAGCTTCCAACCGGGACAGTCAGCTGTCACCTTC

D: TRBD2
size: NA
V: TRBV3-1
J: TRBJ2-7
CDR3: CASGLGRTSGYEQYF
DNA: TGTGCCAGCGGCCTAGGTAGGACTAGCGGCTACGAGCAGTACTTC

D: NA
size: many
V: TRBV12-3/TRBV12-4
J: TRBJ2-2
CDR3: CASSWDSSRGELFF
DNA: TGTGCCAGCAGTTGGGACTCGAGCAGGGGGGAGCTGTTTTTT

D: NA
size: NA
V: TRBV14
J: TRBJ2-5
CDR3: CASSQERGETQYF
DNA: TGTGCCAGCAGCCAAGAGCGCGGGGAGACCCAGTACTTC

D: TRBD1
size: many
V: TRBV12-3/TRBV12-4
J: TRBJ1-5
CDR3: CASSLGTGVVQAQHF
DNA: TGTGCCAGCAGTTTAGGGACAGGGGTAGTACAGGCCCAGCATTTT

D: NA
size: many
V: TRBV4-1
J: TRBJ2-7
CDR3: CASTLGTGLNYEQYF
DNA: TGCGCCAGCACCCTTGGGACTGGTCTCAACTACGAGCAGTACTTC

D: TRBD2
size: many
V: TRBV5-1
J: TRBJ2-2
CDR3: CASSRAGTSATGELFF
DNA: TGCGCCAGCAGCCGTGCTGGGACTAGCGCCACCGGGGAGCTGTTTTTT

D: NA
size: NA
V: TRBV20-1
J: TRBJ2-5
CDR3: CSAPSTRGVGETQYF
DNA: TGCAGTGCTCCCTCTACTAGGGGGGTGGGAGAGACCCAGTACTTC

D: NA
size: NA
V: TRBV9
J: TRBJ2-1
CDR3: CASSATFNEQFF
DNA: TGTGCCAGCAGCGCGACTTTCAATGAGCAGTTCTTC

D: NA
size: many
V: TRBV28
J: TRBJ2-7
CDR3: CASSALYGSSFSYEQYF
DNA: TGTGCCAGCAGCGCACTTTATGGGAGCTCCTTCTCCTACGAGCAGTACTTC

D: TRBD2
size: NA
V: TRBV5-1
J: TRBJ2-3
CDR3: CASSLELAGPDTQYF
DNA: TGCGCCAGCAGCTTGGAACTAGCGGGCCCCGATACGCAGTATTTT

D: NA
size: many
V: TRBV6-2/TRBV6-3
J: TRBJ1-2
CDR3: CASTHLGRGTRYGYTF
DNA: TGTGCCAGCACCCATCTTGGCAGGGGTACCCGCTATGGCTACACCTTC

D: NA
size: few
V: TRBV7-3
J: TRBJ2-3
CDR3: CASSLTVPGTQYF
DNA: TGTGCCAGCAGTTTAACGGTTCCCGGTACGCAGTATTTT

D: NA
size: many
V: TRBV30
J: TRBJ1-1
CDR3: CASGGETEAFF
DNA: TGTGCCTCCGGGGGAGAGACTGAAGCTTTCTTT

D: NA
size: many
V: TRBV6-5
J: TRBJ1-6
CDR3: CASSYLGDSPLHF
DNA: TGTGCCAGCAGTTACCTCGGTGATTCACCCCTCCACTTT

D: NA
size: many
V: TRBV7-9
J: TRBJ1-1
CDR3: CASSPMGDEAFF
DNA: TGTGCCAGCAGCCCTATGGGGGATGAAGCTTTCTTT

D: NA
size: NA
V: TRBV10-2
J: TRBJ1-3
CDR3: CASSETASGNTIYF
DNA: TGCGCCAGCAGTGAAACAGCCTCTGGAAACACCATATATTTT

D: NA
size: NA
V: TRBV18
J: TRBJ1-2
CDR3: CASSPPDSSYGYTF
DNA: TGTGCCAGCTCACCACCTGACAGTAGCTATGGCTACACCTTC

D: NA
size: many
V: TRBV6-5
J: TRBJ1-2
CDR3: CASSLPGTEGYTF
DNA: TGTGCCAGCAGTTTACCCGGGACTGAAGGCTACACCTTC